Sequencing of this T cell receptor beta chain was carried out in a study of cytomegalovirus exposure and HLA in healthy donors. The overall study: Around 78 million unique TCR sequences came from HLA-typed donors in an early release. Around 77% of 398 genotyped donors fell in the Caucasian-associated ancestry cluster.

In its sample, this clone was seen once. As yet, its antigen is unknown. Whole-study findings and limits: In a later analysis, several top co-occurrence clusters appeared linked to parvovirus B19, influenza, CMV and Epstein-Barr virus. In vitro assays verified that three CMV-associated chains recognized CMV antigens specifically.

Losses at the gene ends were 4 bases for V and 2 bases for J; bases not matched to a gene: 5. CDR3 size: 14 residues. From germline, CDR1 is SGHNT and CDR2 YYREEE (reference sequence). Vbeta (60) and Jbeta (13) primers were used in the PCR. The table came from immunoSEQ multiplex PCR; TCRdb's copy has only in-frame clones and leaves some out. The sample carries about 140,000 clones, almost 85% recorded once. This TCR was sampled from a man aged 18 to 30 in good health and CMV-seropositive. Sequences were obtained from PBMCs. The V and J genes are TRBV5-4 and TRBJ2-7; 8 bases match TRBD1. The CDR3, as DNA: TGTGCCAGCAGCCCGCGGGACAGGACCTACGAGCAGTACTTC. It codes for CASSPRDRTYEQYF.